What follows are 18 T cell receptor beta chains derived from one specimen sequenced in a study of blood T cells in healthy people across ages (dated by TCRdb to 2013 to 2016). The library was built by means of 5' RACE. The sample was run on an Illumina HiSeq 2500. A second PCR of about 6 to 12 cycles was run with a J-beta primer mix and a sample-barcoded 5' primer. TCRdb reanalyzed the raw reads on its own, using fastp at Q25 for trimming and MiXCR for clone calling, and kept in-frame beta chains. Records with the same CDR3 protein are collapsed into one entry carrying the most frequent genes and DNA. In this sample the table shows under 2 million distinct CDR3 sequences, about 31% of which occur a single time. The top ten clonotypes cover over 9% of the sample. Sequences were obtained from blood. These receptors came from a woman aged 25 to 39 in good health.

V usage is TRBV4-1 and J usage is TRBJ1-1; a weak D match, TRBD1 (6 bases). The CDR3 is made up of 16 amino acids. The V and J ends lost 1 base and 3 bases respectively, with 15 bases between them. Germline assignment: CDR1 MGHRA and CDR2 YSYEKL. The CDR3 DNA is TGCGCCAGCAGCCAAGTCGTTGCAGGGGAAGACACTGAAGCTTTCTTT. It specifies CASSQVVAGEDTEAFF.

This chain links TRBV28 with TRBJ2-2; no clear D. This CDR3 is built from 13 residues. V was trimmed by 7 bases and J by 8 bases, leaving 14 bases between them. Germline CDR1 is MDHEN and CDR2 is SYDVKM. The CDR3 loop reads CASISWWAGELFF. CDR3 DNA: TGTGCCAGCATTTCTTGGTGGGCGGGGGAGCTGTTTTTT.

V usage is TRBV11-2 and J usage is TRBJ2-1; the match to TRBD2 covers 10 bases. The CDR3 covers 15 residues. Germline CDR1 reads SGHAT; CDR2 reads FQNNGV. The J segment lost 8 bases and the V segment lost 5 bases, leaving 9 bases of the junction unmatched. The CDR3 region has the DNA TGTGCCAGCAGCCGAATAGCGGGGGGTTTCGATGAGCAGTTCTTC. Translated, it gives CASSRIAGGFDEQFF.

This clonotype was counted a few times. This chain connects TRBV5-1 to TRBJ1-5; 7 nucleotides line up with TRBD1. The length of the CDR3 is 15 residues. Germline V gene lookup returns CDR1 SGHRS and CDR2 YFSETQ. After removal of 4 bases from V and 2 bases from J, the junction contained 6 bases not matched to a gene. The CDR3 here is CASSATGVRNQPQHF. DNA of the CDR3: TGCGCCAGCAGCGCAACAGGGGTGCGCAATCAGCCCCAGCATTTT.

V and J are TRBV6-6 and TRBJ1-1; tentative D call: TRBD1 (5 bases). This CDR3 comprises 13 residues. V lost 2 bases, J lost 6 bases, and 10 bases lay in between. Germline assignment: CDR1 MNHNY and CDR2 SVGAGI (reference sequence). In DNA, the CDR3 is TGTGCCAGCAGTTACGGCAGGGCGGCTGAAGCTTTCTTT. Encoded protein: CASSYGRAAEAFF.

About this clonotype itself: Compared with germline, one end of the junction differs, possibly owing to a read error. The CDR3 DNA follows: TGTGTCACCAGCGATTCGGTAGAGACCCAGTACTTC. Amino acid sequence: CVTSDSVETQYF. The chain is built from TRBV24-1 and TRBJ2-5; D gene ambiguous. The CDR3 consists of 12 residues. The germline V gene has CDR1 KGHDR and CDR2 SFDVKD.

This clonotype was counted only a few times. CDR3 in amino acids: CSAARGGRETQYF. CDR3 sequence (DNA): TGCAGTGCTGCTCGGGGGGGCCGGGAGACCCAGTACTTC. V usage is TRBV20-1 and J usage is TRBJ2-5; TRBD2 agrees at 8 bases. V shed 5 bases and J 5 bases; nucleotides not matched to a gene: 7. The CDR3 covers 13 residues. Germline loops: CDR1 DFQATT, CDR2 SNEGSKA (reference sequence).

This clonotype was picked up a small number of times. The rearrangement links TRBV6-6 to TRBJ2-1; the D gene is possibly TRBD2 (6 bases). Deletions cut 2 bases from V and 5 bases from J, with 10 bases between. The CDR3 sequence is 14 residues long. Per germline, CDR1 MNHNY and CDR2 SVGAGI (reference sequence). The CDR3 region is CASSYGGRDNEQFF. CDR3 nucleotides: TGTGCCAGCAGTTACGGGGGGAGAGACAATGAGCAGTTCTTC.

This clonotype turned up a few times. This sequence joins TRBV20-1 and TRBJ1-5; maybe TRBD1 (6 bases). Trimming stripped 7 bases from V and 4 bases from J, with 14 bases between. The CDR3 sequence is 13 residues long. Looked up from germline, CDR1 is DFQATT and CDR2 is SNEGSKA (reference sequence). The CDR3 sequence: CSVPTGPNQPQHF. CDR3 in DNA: TGCAGTGTCCCGACAGGACCAAATCAGCCCCAGCATTTT.

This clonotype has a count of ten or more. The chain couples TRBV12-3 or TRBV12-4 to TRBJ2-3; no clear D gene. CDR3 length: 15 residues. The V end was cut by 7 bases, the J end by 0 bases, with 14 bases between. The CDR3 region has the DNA TGTGCCAGCACCTTGGGGATAACTAGCACAGATACGCAGTATTTT. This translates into CASTLGITSTDTQYF.

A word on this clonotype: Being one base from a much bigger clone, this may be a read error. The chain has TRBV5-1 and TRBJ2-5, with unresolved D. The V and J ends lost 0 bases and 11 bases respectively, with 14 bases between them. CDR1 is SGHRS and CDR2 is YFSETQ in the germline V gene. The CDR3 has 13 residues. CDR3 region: CASSLDYYNEQYF. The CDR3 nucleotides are TGCGCCAGCAGCTTGGATTACTACAATGAGCAGTACTTC.

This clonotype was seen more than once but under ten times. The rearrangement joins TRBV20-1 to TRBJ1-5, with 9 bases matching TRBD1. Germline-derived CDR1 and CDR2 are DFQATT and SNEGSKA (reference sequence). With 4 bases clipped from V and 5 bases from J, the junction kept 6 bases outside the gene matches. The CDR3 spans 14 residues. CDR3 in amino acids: CSAIPWTGDQPQHF. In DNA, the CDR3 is TGCAGTGCTATCCCGTGGACAGGGGATCAGCCCCAGCATTTT.

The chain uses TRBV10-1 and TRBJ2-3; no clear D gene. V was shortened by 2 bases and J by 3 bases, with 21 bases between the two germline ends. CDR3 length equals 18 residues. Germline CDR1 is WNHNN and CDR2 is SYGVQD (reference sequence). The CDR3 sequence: CASSETASGPVGTDTQYF. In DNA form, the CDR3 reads TGCGCCAGCAGTGAGACAGCCTCCGGGCCGGTTGGGACAGATACGCAGTATTTT.

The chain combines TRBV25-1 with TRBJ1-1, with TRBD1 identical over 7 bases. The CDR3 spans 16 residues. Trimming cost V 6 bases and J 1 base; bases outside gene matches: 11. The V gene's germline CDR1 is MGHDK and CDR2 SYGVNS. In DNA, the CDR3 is TGTGCCAGCAGCGCTGGGACAGAGGTTTGGAACACTGAAGCTTTCTTT. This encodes CASSAGTEVWNTEAFF.

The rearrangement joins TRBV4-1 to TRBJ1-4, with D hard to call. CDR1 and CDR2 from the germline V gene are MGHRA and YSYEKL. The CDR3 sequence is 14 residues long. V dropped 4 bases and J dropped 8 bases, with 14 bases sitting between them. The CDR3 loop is CASSPPHPGEKLFF. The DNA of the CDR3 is TGCGCCAGCAGCCCGCCTCACCCCGGGGAAAAACTGTTTTTT.

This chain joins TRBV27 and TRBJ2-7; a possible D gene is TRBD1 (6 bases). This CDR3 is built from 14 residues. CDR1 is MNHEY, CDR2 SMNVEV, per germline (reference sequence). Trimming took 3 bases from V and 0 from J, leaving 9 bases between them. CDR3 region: CASSFVDSSYEQYF. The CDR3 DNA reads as TGTGCCAGCAGTTTTGTGGACAGCTCCTACGAGCAGTACTTC.

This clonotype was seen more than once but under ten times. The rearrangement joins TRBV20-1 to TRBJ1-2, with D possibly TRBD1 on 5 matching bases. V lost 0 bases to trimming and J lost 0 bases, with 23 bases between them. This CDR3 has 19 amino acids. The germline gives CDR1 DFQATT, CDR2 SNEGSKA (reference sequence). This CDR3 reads CSARDRGLGRDAPNYGYTF. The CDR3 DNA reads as TGCAGTGCTAGAGATCGGGGGTTGGGCAGGGATGCCCCTAACTATGGCTACACCTTC.

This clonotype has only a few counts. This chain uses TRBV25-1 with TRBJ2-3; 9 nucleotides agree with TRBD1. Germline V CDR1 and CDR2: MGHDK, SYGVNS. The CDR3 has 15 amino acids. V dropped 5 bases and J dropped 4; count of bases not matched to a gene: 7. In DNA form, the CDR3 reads TGTGCCAGCAGTCCCGGGACAGGGTTTGCAGATACGCAGTATTTT. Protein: CASSPGTGFADTQYF.